The clone carrying this T cell receptor beta chain was counted once. The sample belongs to a study of cytomegalovirus exposure and HLA in healthy donors. In the PCR, 60 Vbeta and 13 Jbeta primers were used. Only in-frame clones appear in the TCRdb table, and some are missing; sequencing was by immunoSEQ multiplex PCR. The sample contains more than 75,000 clones, 70% to 90% of which appear only once. Material: PBMCs. The TCR was taken from a young woman in good health and CMV-seropositive.

The CDR3 coding sequence is TGTGCCAGTTCACAGGGGGAATTTTCTGGAAACACCATATATTTT. The encoded protein is CASSQGEFSGNTIYF. The gene calls are TRBV9 and TRBJ1-3, with 8 bases aligning to TRBD1. CDR1 is SGDLS, CDR2 YYNGEE, per germline. CDR3 length: 15 residues. The V segment lost 8 bases and the J segment 1 base; nucleotides outside the gene matches: 8.